A single sample is the source of the 6 T cell receptor beta chains below, sequenced in a study of T cell responses to AZD1222 COVID-19 vaccine. Sequencing used immunoSEQ multiplex PCR; TCRdb keeps in-frame clones, though not all of them. The table records some 100,000 clones, about 82% of them present only once. Material: peripheral blood, obtained on day 0 of AZD1222 vaccination. These receptors were collected from an adult in good health.

This clone is a singleton in its sample. The chain links TRBV3-1 (or the pseudogene TRBV3-2) to TRBJ1-2; D unclear. Between the trimmed V and J ends, which lost 1 base and 4 bases, there was a span of 13 bases. CDR1 and CDR2 from the germline V gene are LGHDT and YNNKEL (reference sequence). This CDR3 comprises 15 residues. DNA of the CDR3: TGTGCCAGCAGCCAAGTACCCCCGGGAGCCTATGGCTACACCTTC. It encodes CASSQVPPGAYGYTF.

The chain couples TRBV6-5 to TRBJ2-2, with TRBD2 identical over 8 bases. V was clipped by 5 bases and J by 1 base; unmatched bases: 3. The CDR3 runs 15 residues. From germline, CDR1 is MNHEY and CDR2 SVGAGI. CDR3 amino acids: CASSQTSVNTGELFF. CDR3 nucleotides: TGTGCCAGCAGTCAGACTAGCGTGAACACCGGGGAGCTGTTTTTT.

This clone has a single count. The chain combines TRBV30 with TRBJ1-2; D not resolved. In germline, CDR1 is GTSNPN, CDR2 SVGIG (reference sequence). The CDR3 runs 13 residues. Trimming left V 0 bases short and J 4 bases short, with 9 bases between. The CDR3 protein is CAWSVKGAYGYTF. The CDR3 bases are TGTGCCTGGAGTGTAAAAGGAGCCTATGGCTACACCTTC.

The rearrangement uses TRBV5-1 and TRBJ2-1; D tentatively reads TRBD1 or TRBD2 (6 bases each). Per germline, CDR1 SGHRS and CDR2 YFSETQ. The CDR3 loop spans 15 amino acids. Between the trimmed V and J ends, which lost 4 bases and 5 bases, there was a span of 16 bases. For the CDR3, the DNA is TGCGCCAGCAGCCCCGAATGGGGGGCAAACAATGAGCAGTTCTTC. Translating it yields CASSPEWGANNEQFF.

V is TRBV18 and J is TRBJ1-2; 10 bases line up with TRBD1. The germline gives CDR1 KGHSH, CDR2 LQKENI. V was pared by 4 bases and J by 3 bases, with 2 bases of the junction left unmatched. The CDR3 totals 14 residues. CDR3 nucleotides: TGTGCCAGCTCACGAGGGACAGGGGACTATGGCTACACCTTC. This encodes CASSRGTGDYGYTF.

The chain has TRBV5-1 and TRBJ2-5; D might be TRBD2 (6 bases). The length of the CDR3 is 17 residues. Germline V gene data show CDR1 as SGHRS and CDR2 as YFSETQ. Trimming cost V 5 bases and J 5 bases, with 25 bases left between them. CDR3 nucleotide sequence: TGCGCCAGCAGTTCTATGTTAGCGGATAGCCCGGGGGAGACCCAGTACTTC. Translating gives CASSSMLADSPGETQYF.